This is a list of T cell receptor beta chains from one sample in a study of blood T cell repertoires in COVID-19. This table comes from immunoSEQ multiplex PCR, and its TCRdb copy is limited to in-frame clones, with some not included. The data contain 150,000 to 200,000 clones, about 88% of them singletons. The material sequenced was peripheral blood. The origin of the receptors is a man in his forties with acute or convalescent COVID-19. Both conserved end residues are part of each CDR3. The order of the fields is clone size, CDR3 length, J gene, D gene, V gene, CDR3 DNA, CDR3 protein. A D gene is named only where the DNA matches it firmly. Clone size is shown for a subset of rows, as once, few, many or a class of expanded clone.

>.|16|TRBJ2-1|.|TRBV4-1
TGCGCCAGCAGCCGCGCAGGCCTTATGAACTACAATGAGCAGTTCTTC
CASSRAGLMNYNEQFF
>.|15|TRBJ2-7|TRBD2|TRBV10-3
TGTGCCATCAGTAAGGGACTAGCGGGGGTGAACGAGCAGTACTTC
CAISKGLAGVNEQYF
>.|14|TRBJ2-7|.|TRBV5-5
TGTGCCAGCAGCTACCCGAGGAGCCTGGGCGAGCAGTACTTC
CASSYPRSLGEQYF
>.|14|TRBJ2-1|.|TRBV5-1
TGCGCCAGCAGCCGCGACACCACTTACAATGAGCAGTTCTTC
CASSRDTTYNEQFF
>few|22|TRBJ2-3|TRBD2|TRBV6-6
TGTGCCAGCAGTCAGTCCCCACCGGGACTAGCGGGGGGGCCGAGAACTGCAGATACGCAGTATTTT
CASSQSPPGLAGGPRTADTQYF
>once|14|TRBJ2-7|.|TRBV5-1
TGCGCCAGCAGCTTGGACGAGCCGCCCTACGAGCAGTACTTC
CASSLDEPPYEQYF
>.|16|TRBJ1-3|.|TRBV5-1
TGCGCCAGCAGTGCCCGGGACTTAAGCTCTGGAAACACCATATATTTT
CASSARDLSSGNTIYF
>.|17|TRBJ1-1|TRBD1|TRBV5-1
TGCGCCAGCAGCTTGGAGTGGACAGGCCCAATGAACACTGAAGCTTTCTTT
CASSLEWTGPMNTEAFF
>.|13|TRBJ1-5|.|TRBV6-5
TGTGCCAGCAGTTACTCAGGGGTCCAGCCCCAGCATTTT
CASSYSGVQPQHF
>few|17|TRBJ2-5|.|TRBV5-5
TGTGCCAGCACCTTGGGGCCATACCGGGACACCCAAGAGACCCAGTACTTC
CASTLGPYRDTQETQYF
>.|17|TRBJ2-4|TRBD1|TRBV19
TGTGCCAGTAGTCCTCGGACAGGGGGCGCTTCCAAAAACATTCAGTACTTC
CASSPRTGGASKNIQYF
>.|15|TRBJ1-2|.|TRBV3-1/TRBV3-2
TGTGCCAGCAGCCAGGGTAGACAGGCCAGCCAAGGCTACACCTTC
CASSQGRQASQGYTF
>.|14|TRBJ1-1|.|TRBV5-1
TGCGCCAGCAGCTCGCCTACTACGGGCACTGAAGCTTTCTTT
CASSSPTTGTEAFF
>.|12|TRBJ1-2|.|TRBV28
TGTGCCAGCAGTACGAGGGTTAGGGGCTACACCTTC
CASSTRVRGYTF
>.|14|TRBJ2-5|.|TRBV6-2/TRBV6-3
TGTGCCAGCCGCCAACAGGGCTACCAAGAGACCCAGTACTTC
CASRQQGYQETQYF
>.|15|TRBJ1-2|TRBD1|TRBV4-1
TGCGCCAGCAGCCAAGGACAGGGAATTGGATATGGCTACACCTTC
CASSQGQGIGYGYTF
>few|15|TRBJ1-2|TRBD1|TRBV2
TGTGCCAGCACTACGAGGACAGGGGGGCTCGGTGGCTACACCTTC
CASTTRTGGLGGYTF
>.|13|TRBJ1-2|.|TRBV10-3
TGTGCCATCAGTGAGTCGAAGAGCTATGGCTACACCTTC
CAISESKSYGYTF
>.|13|TRBJ1-1|TRBD1|TRBV10-3
TGTGCCATCAGGGCCGGGACAGGTCATGAAGCTTTCTTT
CAIRAGTGHEAFF
>.|13|TRBJ1-1|TRBD1|TRBV11-2
TGTGCCAGCAGCAGGACAGGAAACACTGAAGCTTTCTTT
CASSRTGNTEAFF
>.|15|TRBJ2-5|.|TRBV5-4
TGTGCCAGCAGCGAACCAGGGGCCGGGAAAGAGACCCAGTACTTC
CASSEPGAGKETQYF
>.|14|TRBJ2-3|.|TRBV9
TGTGCCAGCAGCGTAGGGCTAGGAGGAGATACGCAGTATTTT
CASSVGLGGDTQYF